This TCR beta chain emerged from a study of technical replicates of blood from several donors. Profiling relied on immunoSEQ multiplex PCR, and the TCRdb table lists in-frame clones only, not all of them. The table shows roughly 74,000 clones, with about 91% occurring only once. From germline, CDR1 is LGHNA and CDR2 YNFKEQ. The CDR3 is 12 amino acids. The V end was cut by 0 bases, the J end by 9 bases, with 8 bases between. Sequencing input: T cells isolated from PBMCs. This TCR derives from a human donor in good health. The V call is TRBV4-2, the J call TRBJ1-1; no clear D. CDR3 sequence: CASSQDRSKAFF. The CDR3 DNA is TGTGCCAGCAGCCAAGATAGGAGCAAAGCTTTCTTT.